The clone carrying this TCR beta chain was recorded many times. Its target is not known. Among ophthalmopathy patients, the Clinical Activity Score reached at least 3, the NOSPECS grade reached at least 4, and duration remained under 3 months. Clinical symptoms, serum thyroxine, TRAb, thyroid ultrasound and orbital computed tomography informed diagnoses. The germline gives CDR1 LGHDT, CDR2 YNNKEL (reference sequence). The V segment lost 0 bases and the J segment 4 bases; nucleotides outside the gene matches: 10. The length of the CDR3 is 17 residues. These data originate in a study of T cells in Graves' hyperthyroidism and ophthalmopathy. For the study at large: It was at initial diagnosis, before any treatment, that peripheral blood was collected. General study points: Clonotypes that were expanded in thyroid above 0.001 mostly appeared in blood too.

The investigators amplified TCR beta CDR3 regions from RNA transcripts. TCR CDR3 underwent first-round RT-PCR with the HTBI primer set. TCRdb recomputed calls from the multiplex PCR reads with MiXCR, one row per CDR3 protein. The table lists hundreds of thousands of distinct CDR3 sequences, roughly 14% of them singletons. Specimen: blood. The sequence was collected from a man younger than 35 with Graves' ophthalmopathy. The chain couples TRBV3-1 to TRBJ2-7, with 9 bases matching TRBD2. The DNA for the CDR3 is TGTGCCAGCAGCCAAGATCTGGAGCGGGGGGATGGATACGAGCAGTACTTC. This encodes CASSQDLERGDGYEQYF.